This T cell receptor beta chain was recorded in a study of blood T cell repertoires in COVID-19. For the study at large: The United States, Italy and Spain were the sources of the acute and convalescent COVID-19 samples. PBMCs, B-cell-depleted T cells, or T cells provided the cDNA or gDNA that made up the material.

The V gene's germline CDR1 is MNHEY and CDR2 SVGAGI. The length of the CDR3 is 15 residues. V was clipped by 7 bases and J by 2 bases; unmatched bases: 11. As processed by the authors: Quantification of nucleated cells was approximated via reference gene primer amplification. The data were produced by immunoSEQ multiplex PCR, yet TCRdb's version contains in-frame clones alone and is incomplete. V and J calls and clone size are given by that table; D and trimming were obtained from the DNA. The table includes 180,000 or so clones, 89% detected once. The chain recombines TRBV6-5 with TRBJ2-7; 7 bases agree with TRBD1. The sample was peripheral blood. This receptor was obtained from a man in his forties with acute or convalescent COVID-19. As DNA, the CDR3 is TGTGCCAGCACCTCAAGGACAGGCGGCCCCTACGAGCAGTACTTC. This sequence encodes CASTSRTGGPYEQYF.